This T cell receptor (beta chain) was recorded in a study of shared clonotypes between healthy human individuals. Study results and limitations: Against clonotypes common to all four donors, non-shared ones had lower generation probabilities.

Germline V lookup: CDR1 SGHKS, CDR2 YYEKEE (reference sequence). Trimming left V 3 bases short and J 0 bases short, with 10 bases between. The CDR3 contains 14 residues. This clone was seen just once. The target antigen is unknown. The repertoire was sequenced with immunoSEQ multiplex PCR; TCRdb's copy has only in-frame clones and lacks some. Here the sample spans millions of clones, about 92% being singletons. The TCR originated in a man aged 18-30 years in good health. Some clones in this sample may be carry-over from other donors' samples. The sequenced sample was naive CD4+ T cells from PBMCs. Subset indicated: CD45RA+ positively selected. The chain uses TRBV5-5 and TRBJ2-7, with D possibly matching TRBD1 (5 bases). CDR3 amino acids: CASSSSRDSYEQYF. The CDR3 bases are TGTGCCAGCAGCTCCTCCAGGGACTCCTACGAGCAGTACTTC.